Following are 26 T cell receptor beta chains from one sample sequenced in a study of T cells in Graves' hyperthyroidism and ophthalmopathy. Amplification targeted TCR beta CDR3 regions from RNA transcripts. The TCR CDR3 first-round RT-PCR relied on the HTBI primer set. Using its own MiXCR run on the multiplex PCR reads, TCRdb lists one record per CDR3 protein. The sample includes approximately 300,000 distinct CDR3 sequences, approximately 15% of them seen just once. Sequenced sample: blood. These receptors all come from a woman aged 55-70 years with Graves' ophthalmopathy.

This clonotype came up many times. The chain carries TRBV18 and TRBJ2-7; 9 positions match TRBD1. The CDR3 sequence is 14 residues long. The V segment lost 3 bases and the J segment 3 bases; nucleotides outside the gene matches: 3. Germline loops: CDR1 KGHSH, CDR2 LQKENI. The CDR3 is CASSPDRGVYEQYF. DNA of the CDR3: TGTGCCAGCTCACCGGACAGGGGAGTCTACGAGCAGTACTTC.

This clonotype was seen a few times. The V gene is TRBV7-2, the J gene TRBJ1-5; TRBD1 is a possible D gene (6 bases). Trimming took 5 bases from V and 1 from J, leaving 12 bases between them. Germline V CDR1 and CDR2: SGHTA, FQGNSA. The CDR3 is 15 residues long. The CDR3 protein is CASSPRGASNQPQHF. The CDR3 nucleotides read TGTGCCAGCAGCCCCCGGGGGGCGAGCAATCAGCCCCAGCATTTT.

The chain couples TRBV18 to TRBJ2-1; 15 bases match TRBD2. Germline trimming cut 3 bases from V and 6 bases from J; bases unmatched to any gene: 3. There are 16 residues in the CDR3. Germline V gene sequence: CDR1 KGHSH, CDR2 LQKENI. The chain's CDR3 is CASSPMGLAGGNEQFF. The CDR3 bases are TGTGCCAGCTCACCGATGGGACTAGCGGGAGGCAATGAGCAGTTCTTC.

This clonotype has a handful of counts. CDR3 residues: CASSPRTGGFGSPLHF. CDR3 DNA sequence: TGTGCCAGCAGTCCTCGGACAGGGGGCTTCGGTTCACCCCTCCACTTT. The chain recombines TRBV27 with TRBJ1-6; the match to TRBD1 covers 11 bases. In germline, CDR1 is MNHEY, CDR2 SMNVEV (reference sequence). Unmatched junction bases numbered 9, after V lost 5 bases and J lost 9 bases. The CDR3 length is 16 residues.

In this sample, this clonotype turned up a few times. This chain uses TRBV6-1 with TRBJ1-5, with 9 bases fitting TRBD1. The CDR3 sequence is 14 residues long. Losses at the gene ends were 6 bases for V and 4 bases for J; bases not matched to a gene: 4. From germline, CDR1 is MNHNS and CDR2 SASEGT. CDR3 region: CASSRTGVNQPQHF. Here the CDR3 DNA reads TGTGCCAGCAGCAGGACAGGGGTGAATCAGCCCCAGCATTTT.

This sequence joins TRBV2 and TRBJ2-3; D is possibly TRBD2 (5 bases). Between the trimmed V and J ends, which lost 5 bases and 11 bases, there was a span of 26 bases. The CDR3 is made up of 16 amino acids. Germline V gene lookup returns CDR1 SNHLY and CDR2 FYNNEI. CDR3 in DNA: TGTGCCAGCAGTCGAAACGGGGAGCCCAGCACAAGAGAGCAGTATTTT. Protein sequence: CASSRNGEPSTREQYF. The full variable domain, with the rest looked up from reference TRBV2 and TRBJ2-3, is EPEVTQTPSHQVTQMGQEVILRCVPISNHLYFYWYRQILGQKVEFLVSFYNNEISEKSEIFDDQFSVERPDGSNFTLKIRSTKLEDSAMYFCASSRNGEPSTREQYFGPGTRLTVL.

Many counts were recorded for this clonotype. The J gene is TRBJ1-1, the V gene TRBV7-2; no clear D. The CDR3 is 12 amino acids. Trimming left V 4 bases short and J 4 bases short, with 7 bases between. Germline V gene data show CDR1 as SGHTA and CDR2 as FQGNSA. In DNA form, the CDR3 reads TGTGCCAGCAGCTCCCCACTCACTGAAGCTTTCTTT. Amino acids: CASSSPLTEAFF.

This clonotype was counted at least ten times. This chain joins TRBV12-3 or TRBV12-4 and TRBJ2-7; D gene unclear. CDR3 length equals 13 residues. V lost 5 bases, J lost 1 base, and 9 bases lay in between. CDR3 loop: CASSEEWSYEQYF. The CDR3 DNA reads as TGTGCCAGCAGTGAAGAATGGTCCTACGAGCAGTACTTC.

This clonotype came up many times. This sequence joins TRBV18 and TRBJ2-7, with D perhaps matching TRBD2 (5 bases). Germline V gene data show CDR1 as KGHSH and CDR2 as LQKENI. Trimming took off 3 bases at V and 2 bases at J, with 14 bases between the two ends. CDR3 size: 15 residues. CDR3 nucleotide sequence: TGTGCCAGCTCACCGGGAAGAGGGAGCGCCTACGAGCAGTACTTC. Its protein is CASSPGRGSAYEQYF.

This clonotype was seen repeatedly, ten times or more. This rearrangement joins TRBV20-1 to TRBJ1-1; TRBD1 is a possible D gene (5 bases). Germline assignment: CDR1 DFQATT and CDR2 SNEGSKA (reference sequence). V lost 5 bases and J lost 0, with 13 bases in between. CDR3 length equals 14 residues. The CDR3 nucleotides read TGCAGTGCTGCCGACGGGACGATGAACACTGAAGCTTTCTTT. Amino acids: CSAADGTMNTEAFF.

In its sample, this clonotype was seen many times. The CDR3 nucleotides read TGTGCCAGCAGTCCCCGGGACTATGGCTACACCTTC. It encodes CASSPRDYGYTF. The chain links TRBV12-3 or TRBV12-4 to TRBJ1-2; D is unresolved. The ends were cut back, 5 bases at V and 3 bases at J, with 7 bases in the middle. This CDR3 comprises 12 residues.

V usage is TRBV12-3 or TRBV12-4 and J usage is TRBJ1-2; possible D gene TRBD1, 6 bases. Trimming removed 4 bases at V and 4 bases at J, with 16 bases between. The CDR3 runs 15 residues. In DNA form, the CDR3 reads TGTGCCAGCAGTTCGGGGGCCAAATATATCTATGGCTACACCTTC. Its protein is CASSSGAKYIYGYTF.

The table lists this clonotype with a few counts. The rearrangement joins TRBV19 to TRBJ2-6; no definite D call. Between the trimmed V and J ends, which lost 3 bases and 0 bases, there was a span of 6 bases. This CDR3 is built from 15 residues. The germline V gene encodes CDR1 LNHDA and CDR2 SQIVND (reference sequence). The CDR3 DNA follows: TGTGCCAGTAGTATGGTGCGCTCTGGGGCCAACGTCCTGACTTTC. Its translation: CASSMVRSGANVLTF.

This clonotype was counted many times. The genes are TRBV6-1 and TRBJ2-3, with 10 bases lining up with TRBD2. This CDR3 has 15 residues. With V trimmed by 6 bases and J by 6 bases, 9 bases remained unmatched. Looked up from germline, CDR1 is MNHNS and CDR2 is SASEGT. The DNA of the CDR3 is TGTGCCAGCAGGGGACTAGCGCCCTATCTGGATACGCAGTATTTT. Its translation is CASRGLAPYLDTQYF.

The V and J genes are TRBV24-1 and TRBJ1-5, with D possibly being TRBD1 (6 bases). Germline assignment: CDR1 KGHDR and CDR2 SFDVKD. Trimming removed 6 bases at V and 5 bases at J, with 13 bases between. The CDR3 is 14 residues long. CDR3 sequence: CATSPGQTYQPQHF. CDR3 bases: TGTGCCACCAGTCCGGGACAAACTTATCAGCCCCAGCATTTT.

The gene calls are TRBV27 and TRBJ2-5; TRBD1 is a possible D gene (6 bases). The germline gives CDR1 MNHEY, CDR2 SMNVEV (reference sequence). V dropped 5 bases and J dropped 5 bases, with 12 bases sitting between them. The CDR3 is 13 residues long. The CDR3 reads CASSHRVGETQYF. The CDR3 bases are TGTGCCAGCAGTCACAGGGTCGGGGAGACCCAGTACTTC.

This clonotype was seen at least ten times. V and J are TRBV12-5 and TRBJ2-3; a possible D gene is TRBD2 (5 bases). V was clipped by 5 bases and J by 4 bases, with 22 bases between them. This CDR3 is built from 17 residues. Looked up from germline, CDR1 is LGHNT and CDR2 is FRNRAP. CDR3 region: CASGLGYLIEGADTQYF. CDR3 sequence (DNA): TGTGCTAGTGGTCTAGGATACCTAATCGAGGGCGCAGATACGCAGTATTTT.

The table lists this clonotype with many counts. The chain carries TRBV10-3 and TRBJ2-2; the D call may be TRBD1 or TRBD2 (5 bases each). Trimming removed 5 bases from V and 4 bases from J, with 11 bases in between. Germline CDR1 is ENHRY and CDR2 is SYGVKD. The CDR3 sequence is 14 residues long. CDR3 nucleotide sequence: TGTGCCATCAGTTCGGCAGGGACCACCGGGGAGCTGTTTTTT. Amino acids: CAISSAGTTGELFF.

V gene TRBV7-2 combines with J gene TRBJ2-1, with 8 bases lining up with TRBD2. There are 16 residues in the CDR3. The V gene end was trimmed by 3 bases and the J gene end by 8 bases; junction bases not matched to a gene: 12. Germline assignment: CDR1 SGHTA and CDR2 FQGNSA. CDR3 protein: CASSLGSAGGPHEQFF. Written as DNA, the CDR3 is TGTGCCAGCAGCTTGGGGTCGGCGGGGGGCCCCCATGAGCAGTTCTTC.

This clonotype was counted at least ten times. The V call is TRBV7-3, the J call TRBJ2-7; a weak D match, TRBD2 (6 bases). This CDR3 is built from 13 residues. CDR1 is SGHTA, CDR2 FQGTGA, per germline. Trimming took 3 bases from V and 5 from J, leaving 11 bases between them. CDR3 bases: TGTGCCAGCAGCTTTACTATAGCGGACGAGCAGTACTTC. Protein product: CASSFTIADEQYF.

This clonotype was recorded many times. The chain combines TRBV18 with TRBJ1-6; no definite D call. CDR3 length: 16 residues. Germline lookup yields CDR1 KGHSH and CDR2 LQKENI. Trimming shortened V by 3 bases and J by 7 bases, and 16 bases separated the two germline ends. The CDR3 DNA reads as TGTGCCAGCTCACCGTTGGTCTCTTCTCGGAATTCACCCCTCCACTTT. It yields the protein CASSPLVSSRNSPLHF.

This chain connects TRBV6-4 to TRBJ2-3, with 10 positions matching TRBD1. Germline-derived CDR1 and CDR2 are MRHNA and SNTAGT. V gave up 10 bases and J gave up 4 bases; unmatched junction bases: 8. The CDR3 consists of 14 residues. The CDR3 reads CATLGTGDADTQYF. The CDR3 DNA reads as TGTGCCACCCTTGGGACAGGGGATGCAGATACGCAGTATTTT.

The sample holds many counts of this clonotype. V is TRBV12-3 or TRBV12-4 and J is TRBJ1-3, with D hard to call. This CDR3 region has 14 residues. With 3 bases removed from V and 4 bases from J, the gap between germline ends came to 10 bases. CDR3 coding DNA: TGTGCCAGCAGTTTTACGACAACCGGAAACACCATATATTTT. Translated: CASSFTTTGNTIYF.

This clonotype was counted between two and nine times. This chain joins TRBV5-1 and TRBJ2-1; D might be TRBD1 or TRBD2, each matching 5 bases. The germline CDR1 and CDR2 sequences are SGHRS and YFSETQ. Trimming stripped 4 bases from V and 7 bases from J, with 12 bases between. This CDR3 has 13 amino acids. The CDR3 sequence is CASSPGTRNEQFF. CDR3 DNA: TGCGCCAGCAGCCCTGGGACCCGGAATGAGCAGTTCTTC.

This clonotype was found a few times. The CDR3 carries no conserved terminal phenylalanine or tryptophan, so it likely arises from a read error. This chain connects TRBV7-9 to TRBJ1-1; D possibly corresponds to TRBD1 (6 bases). V lost 5 bases and J 4 bases, leaving 11 bases between the germline ends. Germline V lookup: CDR1 SEHNR, CDR2 FQNEAQ (reference sequence). The CDR3 length is 13 residues. The CDR3 here is CASSTEGGTEAFL. The CDR3 DNA reads TGTGCCAGCAGCACCGAGGGGGGCACTGAAGCTTTCCTT.

At least ten counts were recorded for this clonotype. The chain has TRBV3-1 and TRBJ2-1; TRBD2 aligns across 8 bases. V lost 5 bases and J lost 4; bases outside the gene matches: 13. The CDR3 covers 17 residues. Germline lookup yields CDR1 LGHDT and CDR2 YNNKEL (reference sequence). In nucleotides, the CDR3 is TGTGCCAGCAGCGCCCAAGGAACTAGCGGCCCGTACAATGAGCAGTTCTTC. Translated: CASSAQGTSGPYNEQFF.